These T cell receptor beta chains were read from a single sample in a study of blood T cell repertoires in COVID-19. Assay used: immunoSEQ multiplex PCR; TCRdb lists only in-frame clones, some missing. The sample includes approximately 120,000 clones, around 76% of them seen just once. The sequenced sample consisted of peripheral blood. Source of these receptors: a man of 80 years or more with COVID-19, enrolled during active disease. CDR3s leave out the opening cysteine and the closing phenylalanine or tryptophan.

V	J	CDR3
TRBV3-1/TRBV3-2	TRBJ2-7	ASSRSGTGRYEQY
TRBV3-1/TRBV3-2	TRBJ2-5	ASSPTYRGLGGETQY
TRBV27	TRBJ1-2	ASRNHRDGYGYT
TRBV2	TRBJ2-1	AGPRGDSYNEQF
TRBV9	TRBJ2-1	ASSVDRVSDNEQF
TRBV29-1	TRBJ2-1	SVESMGTADYNEQF
TRBV6-5	TRBJ2-5	ASSPGQGGETQY
TRBV18	TRBJ2-5	ASSLPPGGSYVTQY
TRBV27	TRBJ2-5	ASRDTQETQY
TRBV19	TRBJ1-1	ASSARQGLLEAF
TRBV19	TRBJ1-4	ASSMRGFATNEKLF
TRBV10-1	TRBJ2-5	ASSTGLAGQETQY
TRBV21-1	TRBJ1-5	ASSKVRNRRTVLGQPQH
TRBV7-2	TRBJ2-5	ASSFDSGGPGQTQY
TRBV28	TRBJ2-5	ASSRPSGRETQY
TRBV6-2/TRBV6-3	TRBJ2-7	ASSTGYEQY
TRBV15	TRBJ1-4	ATSRGGGLANEKLF
TRBV9	TRBJ2-2	ASSLPMGLADPGVTGELF
TRBV7-9	TRBJ2-3	ASSSKRETDTQY
TRBV7-9	TRBJ2-3	ASSRGLAGNRDTQY
TRBV5-1	TRBJ1-2	ASSFAGVGYT
TRBV7-9	TRBJ2-7	ASRRTTGVYEQY
TRBV6-6	TRBJ2-7	ASRARQGSSYEQY
TRBV6-5	TRBJ2-1	ASSTRDRGYNEQF
TRBV9	TRBJ2-1	ASSVAASGRDYNEQF
TRBV7-8	TRBJ2-2	ASSLGAGVNTGELF
TRBV7-8	TRBJ1-5	ASSLVFEGSLLSNQPQH
TRBV2	TRBJ2-5	ASSDGAGTRPLQETQY
TRBV28	TRBJ2-7	ASTPSATGGNEQY
TRBV18	TRBJ2-7	ASSPRDRGDEQY
TRBV30	TRBJ2-3	AWGRSSDTQY
TRBV18	TRBJ2-7	ASSVTGTGAYEQY
TRBV5-1	TRBJ2-1	ASSLGIAGINEQF
TRBV7-8	TRBJ1-3	ASSHGDSFGNTIY